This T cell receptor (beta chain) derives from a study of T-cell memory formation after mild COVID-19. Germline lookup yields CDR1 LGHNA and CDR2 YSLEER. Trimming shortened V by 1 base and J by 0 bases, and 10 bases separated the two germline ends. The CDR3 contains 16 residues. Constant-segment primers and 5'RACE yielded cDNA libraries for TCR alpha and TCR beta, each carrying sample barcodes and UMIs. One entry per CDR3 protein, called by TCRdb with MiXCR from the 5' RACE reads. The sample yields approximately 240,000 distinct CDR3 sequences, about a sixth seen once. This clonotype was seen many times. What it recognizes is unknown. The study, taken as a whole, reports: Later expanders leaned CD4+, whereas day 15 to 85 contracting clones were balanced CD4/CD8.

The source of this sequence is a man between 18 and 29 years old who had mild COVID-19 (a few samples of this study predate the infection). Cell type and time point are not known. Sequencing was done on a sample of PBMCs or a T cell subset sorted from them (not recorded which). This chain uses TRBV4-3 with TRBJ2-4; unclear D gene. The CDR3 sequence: CASSQAPSLAKNIQYF. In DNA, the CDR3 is TGCGCCAGCAGCCAAGCCCCAAGCTTAGCCAAAAACATTCAGTACTTC.